This T cell receptor (beta chain) originates from a study of blood T cell repertoires in COVID-19 (TCRdb year 2020). Context from the whole study: Collaborator samples came from the United States, Italy and Spain and covered acute and convalescent phases of COVID-19. The material from the prospective study consisted of cDNA or gDNA derived from T cells, B-cell-depleted T cells, or PBMCs. Subjects who had been exposed to COVID-19, were actively infected with it, or had recovered from it provided the deeply sampled blood TCRbeta repertoires that made up the dataset. A freely available public database, intended as a resource for researchers studying the immune response to SARS-CoV-2, is where the repertoires were released. Samples were obtained from the ongoing ImmuneRACE study (first 160 participants) and from 1,254 subjects provided by 6 global collaborators. A de-identified subject ID, COVID-19 status, age in years and sex were almost always included in the sample metadata. Where available, HLA class I and class II types were obtained from metadata supplied by the sample provider rather than from assay-based typing.

Study-wide findings and limitations: How much clinical and demographic metadata was included differed by source and by participant, and the metadata was provided uncurated.

As concerns this clone: Its antigen remains unidentified. The input lacks base qualities; no much larger clone sits a single base away.

Whole blood was collected in K2EDTA tubes by collaborating institutions according to the institutions' own protocols. Collaborator samples were shipped for TCRbeta analysis as frozen whole blood, isolated PBMCs, or DNA extracted from either sample type. TCRbeta CDR3 regions were amplified from genomic DNA by means of the immunoSEQ Assay, a bias-controlled multiplex PCR. Per the source publication's procedure: Nucleated cell counts per sample were estimated from amplification of reference gene primers within the assay. Sequence reads were collapsed and filtered to measure the absolute abundance of every unique TCRbeta CDR3 rearrangement. For each sample, productive Simpson clonality was calculated as the square root of Simpson's diversity index across productive rearrangements. This immuneACCESS table, as held by TCRdb, lists in-frame sequences with V and J called but not all clones. Of the missing ones, under half trace to an unresolved V gene in checked studies; the others have no known cause. V and J calls and clone size are given by that table; D and trimming were obtained from the DNA. This sample lists fewer than 100,000 clones; 87% were detected once. The ten largest clones capture about 5% of the sample.

Trimming costs V 0 bases and J 4 bases, and their ends lie 13 bases apart. Including the terminal cysteine and phenylalanine, the CDR3 comprises 15 residues. Only the CDR3 part of the read is kept: 45 bases, read in frame from the first base. CDR1 and CDR2, looked up from the germline V gene, are SGHRS and YFSETQ. Material: peripheral blood. The clonotype was recovered from a man between 70 and 80 years old with acute or convalescent COVID-19. The rearrangement joined TRBV5-1 to TRBJ1-1; D gene: possibly TRBD1, on 6 matching bases. The bases read TGCGCCAGCAGCTTGGCCGGGGAGGGGGGCACTGAAGCTTTCTTT. This sequence encodes CASSLAGEGGTEAFF.